This TCR beta chain was found in a study of blood T cell repertoires in COVID-19. Study background: The United States, Italy and Spain were the sources of the acute and convalescent COVID-19 samples. PBMCs, B-cell-depleted T cells, or T cells were the source of the cDNA or gDNA that made up the material.

Patients from Seattle were sampled longitudinally, starting during active infection. Authors' data handling: By means of reference gene primer amplification, nucleated cell counts were estimated. The repertoire was sequenced with immunoSEQ multiplex PCR; TCRdb's copy has only in-frame clones and lacks some. V, J and clone size reflect that table, while D and trimming were determined from the DNA. The sample shows about 410,000 clones, approximately 89% of them seen only once. The CDR3 is 17 amino acids. V lost 1 base and J lost 0, with 13 bases in between. Germline V gene data show CDR1 as MNHNS and CDR2 as SASEGT.

Material: peripheral blood. The rearrangement links TRBV6-1 to TRBJ2-4; D might be TRBD2 (6 bases). This sequence was found in a woman between 40 and 50 years old with COVID-19, enrolled during active disease. The DNA for the CDR3 is TGTGCCAGCAGTGAAGGGGGAGGTGATTTAGCCAAAAACATTCAGTACTTC. Translating gives CASSEGGGDLAKNIQYF.